The sequence of this T cell receptor beta chain was determined in a study of cytotoxic CD8 clonotypes in ibrutinib-treated CLL. Study-wide background: Response sampling came at median roughly a year of treatment, ranging about 6 to 36 months. Points from the study as a whole: Contraction or stability on treatment was seen for public clonotypes, which were uncommon. Baseline-level clonality went beyond age-matched healthy donors and moved in step with circulating CD8+ T-cell counts.

With respect to this clone: Its antigen is not known.

Sequencing used immunoSEQ multiplex PCR; TCRdb keeps in-frame clones, though not all of them. The sample shows over 120,000 clones, around 81% of them seen only once. Trimming took off 9 bases at V and 1 base at J, with 9 bases between the two ends. CDR3 size: 12 residues. Germline-derived CDR1 and CDR2 are SNHLY and FYNNEI. The sequencing used PBMCs, collected after 36 months of ibrutinib treatment. The chain combines TRBV2 with TRBJ1-2; D gene ambiguous. The TCR sequence derives from a human donor with chronic lymphocytic leukemia. As DNA, the CDR3 is TGTGCCAGATACAGTGATAACTATGGCTACACCTTC. Translated: CARYSDNYGYTF.